One and the same sample provided the 15 T cell receptor beta chains below, sequenced in a study of monozygotic twins with inflammatory bowel disease. One entry per CDR3 protein, without DNA, is what TCRdb gives after re-calling the 5' RACE reads. This listing includes under 350,000 distinct CDR3 sequences. The sample consisted of blood. The receptors come from a human donor with ulcerative colitis or Crohn's disease, or a healthy co-twin of an affected twin (not recorded which).

The chain is built from TRBV2 and TRBJ1-5; TCRdb names TRBD1, which stays unverified in the absence of DNA. From germline, CDR1 is SNHLY and CDR2 FYNNEI. The CDR3 contains 15 residues. The CDR3 loop is CASTIGQGFNQPQHF.

The V call is TRBV5-6, the J call TRBJ2-4; the TCRdb D gene call, TRBD2, has no DNA to confirm it. This CDR3 comprises 15 residues. Germline loops: CDR1 SGHDT, CDR2 YYEEEE. The CDR3 is CASNRGGSAKNIQYF.

The chain uses TRBV7-3 and TRBJ2-3; with no DNA, the TCRdb D assignment of TRBD1 cannot be verified. CDR1 and CDR2 (germline): SGHTA, FQGTGA. This CDR3 has 12 amino acids. This chain's CDR3 is CASSLPLGTQYF. The full variable domain, its missing parts supplied by reference TRBV7-3 and TRBJ2-3, is GAGVSQTPSNKVTEKGKYVELRCDPISGHTALYWYRQSLGQGPEFLIYFQGTGAADDSGLPNDRFFAVRPEGSVSTLKIQRTERGDSAVYLCASSLPLGTQYFGPGTRLTVL.

The chain uses TRBV20-1 and TRBJ2-3; TCRdb calls TRBD2, which cannot be checked without DNA. In germline, CDR1 is DFQATT, CDR2 SNEGSKA (reference sequence). The CDR3 is made up of 14 amino acids. The chain's CDR3 is CSARAGPSTDTQYF.

The chain is built from TRBV12-3 or TRBV12-4 and TRBJ1-2; TCRdb designates TRBD1, a call that cannot be tested without DNA. The CDR3 spans 14 residues. Here the CDR3 reads CASSPSGQGSGYTF.

The chain joins TRBV30 to TRBJ1-5; TCRdb reports TRBD1, a call that lacks DNA to check it against. The CDR3 has 14 residues. Germline assignment: CDR1 GTSNPN and CDR2 SVGIG (reference sequence). The CDR3 reads CAWSGTGANQPQHF.

This chain joins TRBV29-1 and TRBJ2-7; TCRdb picks TRBD1, but there is no DNA to check that call. Germline CDR1 SQVTM, CDR2 ANQGSEA. The CDR3 covers 14 residues. CDR3: CSVGEQGKEYEQYF.

The CDR3 sequence is CASSQGTDYNEQFF. The rearrangement uses TRBV5-1 and TRBJ2-1; TCRdb returns TRBD1, unconfirmable since there is no DNA. This CDR3 comprises 14 residues. CDR1 and CDR2 (germline): SGHRS, YFSETQ.

The chain uses TRBV24-1 and TRBJ2-1; there is no DNA to check the TCRdb D call of TRBD2. The CDR3 totals 17 residues. Per the germline V gene, CDR1 is KGHDR and CDR2 is SFDVKD. The CDR3 loop is CATSDRGLAGFRGEQFF.

The genes are TRBV12-3 or TRBV12-4 and TRBJ2-2. The CDR3 is made up of 18 amino acids. The CDR3 sequence: CASSLARGGVGNTGELFF.

The rearrangement uses TRBV6-1 and TRBJ2-1; as DNA is missing, the TRBD1 call by TCRdb cannot be tested. The CDR3 covers 16 residues. From germline, CDR1 is MNHNS and CDR2 SASEGT. The CDR3 sequence: CASSQTGVGAYNEQFF.

This chain joins TRBV5-1 and TRBJ2-1; TCRdb gives TRBD1 as the D gene, but with no DNA this cannot be confirmed. This CDR3 contains 15 residues. The V gene's germline CDR1 is SGHRS and CDR2 YFSETQ. The CDR3: CASTQGGTGNNEQFF.

The CDR3 spells CASSGSGTAYNEQFF. The V call is TRBV9, the J call TRBJ2-1; no DNA is available, so the TRBD2 call from TCRdb remains unchecked. The CDR3 contains 15 residues. Germline values: CDR1 SGDLS, CDR2 YYNGEE.

V is TRBV7-2 and J is TRBJ2-7. CDR3 size: 12 residues. Germline CDR1 is SGHTA and CDR2 is FQGNSA. The CDR3 region is CASSSALREQYF.

This chain uses TRBV20-1 with TRBJ1-1; checking the TCRdb D call of TRBD1 is not possible without DNA. The CDR3 runs to 17 residues. Looked up from germline, CDR1 is DFQATT and CDR2 is SNEGSKA (reference sequence). The CDR3 spells CSARDPKIQGLNTEAFF.